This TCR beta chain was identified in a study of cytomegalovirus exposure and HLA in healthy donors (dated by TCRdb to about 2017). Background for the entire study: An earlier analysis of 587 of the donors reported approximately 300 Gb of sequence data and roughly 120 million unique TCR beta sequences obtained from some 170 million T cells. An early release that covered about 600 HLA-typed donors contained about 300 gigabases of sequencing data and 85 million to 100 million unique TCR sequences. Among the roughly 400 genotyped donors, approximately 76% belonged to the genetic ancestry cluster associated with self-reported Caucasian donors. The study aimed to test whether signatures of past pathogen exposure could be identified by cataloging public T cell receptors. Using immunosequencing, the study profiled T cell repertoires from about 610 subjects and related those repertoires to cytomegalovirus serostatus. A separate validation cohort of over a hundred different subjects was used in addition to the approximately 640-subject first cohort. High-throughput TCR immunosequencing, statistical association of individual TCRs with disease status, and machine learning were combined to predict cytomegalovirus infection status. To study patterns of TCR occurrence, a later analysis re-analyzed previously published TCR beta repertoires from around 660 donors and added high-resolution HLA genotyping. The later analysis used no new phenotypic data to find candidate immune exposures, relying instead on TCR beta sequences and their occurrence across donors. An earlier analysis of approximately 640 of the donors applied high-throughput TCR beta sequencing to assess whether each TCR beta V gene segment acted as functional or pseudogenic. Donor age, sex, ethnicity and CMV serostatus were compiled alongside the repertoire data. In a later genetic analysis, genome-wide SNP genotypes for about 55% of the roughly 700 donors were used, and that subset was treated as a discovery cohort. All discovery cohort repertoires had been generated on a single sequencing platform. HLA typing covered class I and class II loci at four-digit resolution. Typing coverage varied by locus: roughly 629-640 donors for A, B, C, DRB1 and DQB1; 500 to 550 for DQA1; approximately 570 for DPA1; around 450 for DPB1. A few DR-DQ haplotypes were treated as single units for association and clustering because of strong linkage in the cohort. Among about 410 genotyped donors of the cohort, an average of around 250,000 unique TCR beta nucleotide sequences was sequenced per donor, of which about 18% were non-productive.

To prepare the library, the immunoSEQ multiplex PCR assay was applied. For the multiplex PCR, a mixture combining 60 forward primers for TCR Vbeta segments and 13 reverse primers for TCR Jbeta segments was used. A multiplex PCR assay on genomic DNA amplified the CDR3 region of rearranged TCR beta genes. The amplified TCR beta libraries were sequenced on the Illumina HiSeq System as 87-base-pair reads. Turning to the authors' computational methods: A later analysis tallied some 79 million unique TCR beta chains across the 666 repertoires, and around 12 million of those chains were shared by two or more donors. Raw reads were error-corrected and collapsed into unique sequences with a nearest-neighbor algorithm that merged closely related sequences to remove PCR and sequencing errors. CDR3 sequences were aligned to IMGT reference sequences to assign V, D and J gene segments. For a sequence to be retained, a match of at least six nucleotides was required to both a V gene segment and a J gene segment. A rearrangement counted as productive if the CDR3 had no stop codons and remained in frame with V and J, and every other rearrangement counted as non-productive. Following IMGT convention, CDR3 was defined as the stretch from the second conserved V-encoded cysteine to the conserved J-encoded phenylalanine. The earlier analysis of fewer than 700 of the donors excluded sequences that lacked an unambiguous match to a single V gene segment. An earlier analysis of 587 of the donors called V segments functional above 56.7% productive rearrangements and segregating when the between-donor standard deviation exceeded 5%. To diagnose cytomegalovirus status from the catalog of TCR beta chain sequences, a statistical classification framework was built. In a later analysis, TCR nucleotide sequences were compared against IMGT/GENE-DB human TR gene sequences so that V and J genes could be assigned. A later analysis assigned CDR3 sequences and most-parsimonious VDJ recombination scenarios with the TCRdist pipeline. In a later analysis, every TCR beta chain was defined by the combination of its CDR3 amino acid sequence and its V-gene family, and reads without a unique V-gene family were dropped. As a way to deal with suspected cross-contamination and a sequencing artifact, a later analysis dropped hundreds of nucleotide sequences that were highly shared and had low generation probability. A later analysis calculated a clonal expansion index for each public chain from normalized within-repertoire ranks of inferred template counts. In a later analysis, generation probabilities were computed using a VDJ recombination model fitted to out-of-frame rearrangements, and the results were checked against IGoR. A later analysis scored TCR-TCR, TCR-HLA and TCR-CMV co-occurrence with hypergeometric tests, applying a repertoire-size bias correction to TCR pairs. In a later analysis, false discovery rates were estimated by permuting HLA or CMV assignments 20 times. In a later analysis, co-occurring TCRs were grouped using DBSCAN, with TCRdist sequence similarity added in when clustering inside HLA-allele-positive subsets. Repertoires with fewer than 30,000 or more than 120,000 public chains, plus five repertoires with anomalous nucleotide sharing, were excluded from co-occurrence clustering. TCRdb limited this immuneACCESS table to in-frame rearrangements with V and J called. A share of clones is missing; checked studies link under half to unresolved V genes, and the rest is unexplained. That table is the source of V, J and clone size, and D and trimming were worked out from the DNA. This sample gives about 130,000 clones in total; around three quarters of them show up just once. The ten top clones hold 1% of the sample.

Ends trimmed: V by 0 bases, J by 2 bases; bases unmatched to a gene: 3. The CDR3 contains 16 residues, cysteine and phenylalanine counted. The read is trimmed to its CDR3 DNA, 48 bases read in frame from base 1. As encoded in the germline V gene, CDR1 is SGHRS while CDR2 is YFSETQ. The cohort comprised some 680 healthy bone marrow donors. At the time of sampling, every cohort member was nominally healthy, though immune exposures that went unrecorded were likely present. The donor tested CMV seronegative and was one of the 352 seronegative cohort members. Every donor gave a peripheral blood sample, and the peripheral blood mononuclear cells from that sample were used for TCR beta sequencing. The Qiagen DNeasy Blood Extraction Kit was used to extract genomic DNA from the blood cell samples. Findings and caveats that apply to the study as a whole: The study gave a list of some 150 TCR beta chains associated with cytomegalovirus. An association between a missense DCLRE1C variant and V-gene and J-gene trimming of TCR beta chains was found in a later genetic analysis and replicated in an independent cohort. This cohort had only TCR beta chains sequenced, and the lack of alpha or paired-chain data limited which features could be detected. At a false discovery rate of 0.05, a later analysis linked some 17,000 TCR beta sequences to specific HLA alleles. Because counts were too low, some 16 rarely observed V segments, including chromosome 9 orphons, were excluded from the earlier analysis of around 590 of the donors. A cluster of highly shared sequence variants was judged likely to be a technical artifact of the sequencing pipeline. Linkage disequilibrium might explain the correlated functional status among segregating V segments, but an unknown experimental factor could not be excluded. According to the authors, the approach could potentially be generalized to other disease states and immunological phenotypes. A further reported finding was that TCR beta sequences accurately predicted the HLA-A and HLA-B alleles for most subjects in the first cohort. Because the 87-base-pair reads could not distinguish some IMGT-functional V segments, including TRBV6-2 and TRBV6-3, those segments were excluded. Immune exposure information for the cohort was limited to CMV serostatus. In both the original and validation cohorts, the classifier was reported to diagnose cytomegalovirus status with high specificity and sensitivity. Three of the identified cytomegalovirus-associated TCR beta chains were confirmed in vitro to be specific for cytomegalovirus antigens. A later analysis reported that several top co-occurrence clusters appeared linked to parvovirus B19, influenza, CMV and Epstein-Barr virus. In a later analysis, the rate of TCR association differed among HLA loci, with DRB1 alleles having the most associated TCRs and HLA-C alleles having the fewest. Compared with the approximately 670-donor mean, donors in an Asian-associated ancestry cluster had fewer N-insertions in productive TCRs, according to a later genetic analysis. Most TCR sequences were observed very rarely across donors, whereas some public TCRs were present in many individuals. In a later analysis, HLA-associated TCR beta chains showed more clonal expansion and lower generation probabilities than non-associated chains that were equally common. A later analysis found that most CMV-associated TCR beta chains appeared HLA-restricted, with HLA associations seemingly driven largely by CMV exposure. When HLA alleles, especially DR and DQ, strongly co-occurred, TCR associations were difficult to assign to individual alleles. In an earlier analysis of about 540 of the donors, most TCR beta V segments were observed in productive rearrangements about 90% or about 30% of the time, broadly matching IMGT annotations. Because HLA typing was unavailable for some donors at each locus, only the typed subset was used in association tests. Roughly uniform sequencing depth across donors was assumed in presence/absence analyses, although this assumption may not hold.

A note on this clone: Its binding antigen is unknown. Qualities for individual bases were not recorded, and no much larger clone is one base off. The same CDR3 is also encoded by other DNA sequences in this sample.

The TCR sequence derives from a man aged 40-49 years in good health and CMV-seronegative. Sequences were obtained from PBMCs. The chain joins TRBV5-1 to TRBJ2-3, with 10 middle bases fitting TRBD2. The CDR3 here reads CASSLGLAGNTDTQYF. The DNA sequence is TGCGCCAGCAGCTTGGGACTAGCGGGCAACACAGATACGCAGTATTTT.